Listed below are T cell receptor beta chains from one sample, sequenced in a study of cytomegalovirus exposure and HLA in healthy donors. TCRdb keeps only in-frame clones here, not all; method: immunoSEQ multiplex PCR. The sample carries approximately 100,000 clones, roughly 70% recorded once. Specimen: PBMCs. The receptors were gathered from a man aged 45-65 years in good health and CMV-seronegative. Each CDR3 is given with its conserved first and last residue.

j_gene: TRBJ1-5; v_gene: TRBV6-1; CDR3aa: CASLKDNSNQPQHF
j_gene: TRBJ2-3; v_gene: TRBV6-1; CDR3aa: CASSDLRVLPGTDTQYF
j_gene: TRBJ1-1; v_gene: TRBV19; CDR3aa: CASQGAWGAFF
j_gene: TRBJ2-7; v_gene: TRBV30; CDR3aa: CAWSVPTGKVYEQYF
j_gene: TRBJ1-6; v_gene: TRBV18; CDR3aa: CASSRTEGRNNSPLHF
j_gene: TRBJ2-7; v_gene: TRBV5-1; CDR3aa: CASRAQGLGDEQYF
j_gene: TRBJ1-2; v_gene: TRBV19; CDR3aa: CASSTGQGIGYTF
j_gene: TRBJ1-6; v_gene: TRBV2; CDR3aa: CASSTGGNSPLHF
j_gene: TRBJ1-4; v_gene: TRBV7-8; CDR3aa: CASRVREDEKLFF
j_gene: TRBJ2-2; v_gene: TRBV7-2; CDR3aa: CASSLDPSGVTGELFF
j_gene: TRBJ2-5; v_gene: TRBV5-6; CDR3aa: CASSPTSGRGETQYF
j_gene: TRBJ2-7; v_gene: TRBV30; CDR3aa: CSAKGGAYEQYF
j_gene: TRBJ1-1; v_gene: TRBV18; CDR3aa: CASSPRENRGPSTEAFF
j_gene: TRBJ1-1; v_gene: TRBV19; CDR3aa: CASSTQSGVAEAFF
j_gene: TRBJ1-5; v_gene: TRBV2; CDR3aa: CASSPGGENQPQHF
j_gene: TRBJ2-7; v_gene: TRBV6-4; CDR3aa: CASSQDSAAYEQYF
j_gene: TRBJ1-2; v_gene: TRBV6-5; CDR3aa: CASSYSGFYGYTF
j_gene: TRBJ2-1; v_gene: TRBV2; CDR3aa: CASKKLGGTTSVYNEQFF
j_gene: TRBJ2-7; v_gene: TRBV11-2; CDR3aa: CASSLRQGAYEQYF
j_gene: TRBJ2-1; v_gene: TRBV2; CDR3aa: CASSEALPNNEQFF
j_gene: TRBJ2-2; v_gene: TRBV19; CDR3aa: CASQGGWNTGELFF
j_gene: TRBJ1-4; v_gene: TRBV6-6; CDR3aa: CASRPKGWAANEKLFF
j_gene: TRBJ1-5; v_gene: TRBV2; CDR3aa: CASTAGNQPQHF
j_gene: TRBJ1-6; v_gene: TRBV7-3; CDR3aa: CASSLRGGGSNSPLHF
j_gene: TRBJ2-7; v_gene: TRBV28; CDR3aa: CASSPPGLAGEDEQYF
j_gene: TRBJ2-1; v_gene: TRBV29-1; CDR3aa: CSVVWQPDYNEQFF
j_gene: TRBJ1-2; v_gene: TRBV29-1; CDR3aa: CSVRGSQYGYTF
j_gene: TRBJ2-2; v_gene: TRBV7-2; CDR3aa: CASSRNRGGGTGELFF
j_gene: NA; v_gene: TRBV5-1; CDR3aa: CASSLEQGLEQYF
j_gene: TRBJ1-1; v_gene: TRBV27; CDR3aa: CASRPWTGNPMNTEAFF
j_gene: TRBJ2-5; v_gene: TRBV5-1; CDR3aa: CASSVGQGIETQYF
j_gene: TRBJ1-5; v_gene: TRBV13; CDR3aa: CASSLGQGNQPQHF
j_gene: TRBJ2-3; v_gene: TRBV2; CDR3aa: CASSIPQGRTDTQYF
j_gene: TRBJ2-3; v_gene: TRBV5-4; CDR3aa: CASSRVRGGTDTQYF
j_gene: TRBJ1-5; v_gene: TRBV9; CDR3aa: CASSRTYSNQPQHF
j_gene: TRBJ1-2; v_gene: TRBV19; CDR3aa: CASSANFQAANYGYTF
j_gene: TRBJ2-7; v_gene: TRBV6-1; CDR3aa: CASSPSGQGGIVWDF
j_gene: TRBJ2-5; v_gene: TRBV27; CDR3aa: CASSLLGEQETQYF
j_gene: TRBJ1-1; v_gene: TRBV5-4; CDR3aa: CASSFGRGTEAFF
j_gene: TRBJ2-5; v_gene: TRBV28; CDR3aa: CASSLYRETQYF
j_gene: TRBJ1-1; v_gene: TRBV6-6; CDR3aa: CASRTGSKTTEAFF